A single sample is the source of the 19 T cell receptor beta chains below, sequenced in a study of T cell changes during pregnancy in multiple sclerosis. The repertoire was sequenced with immunoSEQ multiplex PCR; TCRdb's copy has only in-frame clones and lacks some. In the table there are under 65,000 clones, 93% of which are singletons. The material was CD8+ T cells from peripheral blood mononuclear cells, obtained in the third trimester of pregnancy. These receptors all stem from a female donor with multiple sclerosis, enrolled in a pregnancy study.

The chain couples TRBV7-9 to TRBJ2-1; 11 bases align to TRBD2. J was trimmed by 9 bases and V by 5 bases; bases with no gene match: 9. Germline lookup yields CDR1 SEHNR and CDR2 FQNEAQ (reference sequence). There are 15 residues in the CDR3. As DNA, the CDR3 is TGTGCCAGCAGCCTACTAGCGGGAGTGATTATTGAGCAGTTCTTC. This codes for CASSLLAGVIIEQFF.

CDR3 loop: CASSLGAAIRDEQFF. The CDR3 DNA follows: TGCGCCAGCAGCTTAGGTGCGGCTATTCGGGATGAGCAGTTCTTC. V usage is TRBV5-1 and J usage is TRBJ2-1, with unresolved D. This CDR3 is 15 amino acids long. Germline V gene sequence: CDR1 SGHRS, CDR2 YFSETQ. Deletions cut 2 bases from V and 8 bases from J, with 17 bases between.

The V call is TRBV7-2, the J call TRBJ2-1; TRBD2 aligns across 8 bases. The CDR3 loop spans 14 amino acids. V lost 5 bases and J lost 10; bases outside the gene matches: 10. The germline CDR1 and CDR2 sequences are SGHTA and FQGNSA. The CDR3 region is CASSPGTSQGEQFF. The CDR3, as DNA: TGTGCCAGCAGCCCTGGGACTAGTCAAGGAGAGCAGTTCTTC.

The V call is TRBV5-6, the J call TRBJ1-1; D remains ambiguous. The CDR3 extends over 13 amino acids. V lost 1 base and J lost 7, with 11 bases in between. The V gene's germline CDR1 is SGHDT and CDR2 YYEEEE. CDR3 DNA: TGTGCCAGCAGCTTGTTCGGGGTGGGTGAAGCTTTCTTT. This codes for CASSLFGVGEAFF.

V and J are TRBV19 and TRBJ2-7; 9 nucleotides line up with TRBD1. Germline CDR1 reads LNHDA; CDR2 reads SQIVND (reference sequence). The ends lost 5 bases at V and 3 bases at J; junction bases unmatched: 5. CDR3 length equals 14 residues. The CDR3: CASSGDRAGYEQYF. Here the CDR3 DNA reads TGTGCCAGTAGTGGGGACAGGGCCGGCTACGAGCAGTACTTC.

This rearrangement joins TRBV4-1 to TRBJ1-2, with D perhaps matching TRBD1 (5 bases). Trimming removed 0 bases from V and 2 bases from J, with 10 bases in between. Germline loops: CDR1 MGHRA, CDR2 YSYEKL. The CDR3 loop spans 15 amino acids. CDR3 sequence: CASSQDPGENYGYTF. The CDR3 DNA follows: TGCGCCAGCAGCCAAGATCCGGGGGAAAACTATGGCTACACCTTC.

V gene TRBV7-8 combines with J gene TRBJ2-1; TRBD2 matches 12 bases. The CDR3 has 17 residues. J lost 0 bases, V lost 11 bases, and 11 bases had no gene match. Germline V gives CDR1 SGHVS, CDR2 FQNEAQ. The CDR3 bases are TGTGCCGCGGGGGCTCTAGCGGGAGGGAGCTCCTACAATGAGCAGTTCTTC. Translation: CAAGALAGGSSYNEQFF.

V is TRBV6-1 and J is TRBJ2-7; 7 bases agree with TRBD1. Trimming cost V 4 bases and J 3 bases; bases outside gene matches: 0. Per the germline V gene, CDR1 is MNHNS and CDR2 is SASEGT. The CDR3 loop spans 12 amino acids. CDR3: CASSGDSYEQYF. The CDR3 DNA follows: TGTGCCAGCAGTGGGGACAGCTACGAGCAGTACTTC.

The rearrangement uses TRBV19 and TRBJ1-1; D call uncertain. V was trimmed by 8 bases and J by 1 base, leaving 11 bases between them. The CDR3 extends over 13 amino acids. CDR1 is LNHDA, CDR2 SQIVND, per germline (reference sequence). CDR3 DNA sequence: TGTGCCAGTCGCCCCGGGGAGAACACTGAAGCTTTCTTT. This gives the protein CASRPGENTEAFF.

The chain employs TRBV6-5 and TRBJ1-2; possible D gene TRBD1, 5 bases. The CDR3 is made up of 14 amino acids. Germline V gene lookup returns CDR1 MNHEY and CDR2 SVGAGI. V was pared by 6 bases and J by 4 bases, with 15 bases between. CDR3 DNA sequence: TGTGCCAGCAGGCAGGGTGTATGGTCCTATGGCTACACCTTC. Translating gives CASRQGVWSYGYTF.

The chain is built from TRBV27 and TRBJ2-1; 11 bases agree with TRBD2. The CDR3 sequence is 15 residues long. V shed 5 bases and J 4 bases; nucleotides not matched to a gene: 4. Germline V lookup: CDR1 MNHEY, CDR2 SMNVEV (reference sequence). The CDR3 here is CASSTGTSGYNEQFF. For the CDR3, the DNA is TGTGCCAGCAGTACCGGGACTAGCGGATACAATGAGCAGTTCTTC.

The V gene is TRBV7-9, the J gene TRBJ2-1; the match to TRBD2 covers 10 bases. Looked up from germline, CDR1 is SEHNR and CDR2 is FQNEAQ (reference sequence). The CDR3 contains 15 residues. Losses at the gene ends were 6 bases for V and 9 bases for J; bases not matched to a gene: 11. CDR3 sequence: CASSDGLAGVTEQFF. The CDR3, as DNA: TGTGCCAGCAGTGATGGGCTAGCGGGAGTAACTGAGCAGTTCTTC. The whole variable domain, filled in from reference TRBV7-9 and TRBJ2-1, reads DTGVSQNPRHKITKRGQNVTFRCDPISEHNRLYWYRQTLGQGPEFLTYFQNEAQLEKSRLLSDRFSAERPKGSFSTLEIQRTEQGDSAMYLCASSDGLAGVTEQFFGPGTRLTVL.

This clone was observed a few times. The chain links TRBV6-5 to TRBJ2-3; 14 positions agree with TRBD2. The CDR3 spans 15 residues. The J segment lost 4 bases and the V segment lost 5 bases, leaving 2 bases of the junction unmatched. Per the germline V gene, CDR1 is MNHEY and CDR2 is SVGAGI. The CDR3 loop reads CASSGLAGGPDTQYF. The CDR3 nucleotides read TGTGCCAGCAGTGGACTAGCGGGAGGCCCAGATACGCAGTATTTT.

This sequence joins TRBV4-1 and TRBJ1-2, with TRBD1 matching over 9 bases. This CDR3 comprises 15 residues. Trimming took 3 bases from V and 0 from J; bases not matched to a gene: 2. Per germline, CDR1 MGHRA and CDR2 YSYEKL. CDR3 bases: TGCGCCAGCAGCCAGGACAGGGGAACTAACTATGGCTACACCTTC. Its protein product is CASSQDRGTNYGYTF.

This clone was seen a handful of times. Other DNA sequences from this sample encode an identical CDR3 as well. The gene calls are TRBV27 and TRBJ1-1; D gene uncertain. Germline V CDR1 and CDR2: MNHEY, SMNVEV (reference sequence). This CDR3 is built from 14 residues. Trimming pared 2 bases from V and 0 bases from J, leaving 7 bases between. CDR3 loop: CASSLGGMNTEAFF. The CDR3 DNA reads TGTGCCAGCAGTTTAGGCGGGATGAACACTGAAGCTTTCTTT.

The rearrangement links TRBV19 to TRBJ2-7; possibly TRBD1 for D (5 bases). Germline V CDR1 and CDR2: LNHDA, SQIVND (reference sequence). Trimming stripped 3 bases from V and 2 bases from J, with 11 bases between. The CDR3 sequence is 14 residues long. CDR3 nucleotides: TGTGCCAGTAGTATTGGTTGGGGCCCCTACGAGCAGTACTTC. It specifies CASSIGWGPYEQYF.

The chain couples TRBV19 to TRBJ1-1, with unresolved D. V gave up 7 bases and J gave up 1 base, with 7 bases separating them. This CDR3 region has 12 residues. CDR1 LNHDA and CDR2 SQIVND come from the germline V gene (reference sequence). This CDR3 reads CASTPGNTEAFF. The CDR3, as DNA: TGTGCCAGTACGCCAGGGAACACTGAAGCTTTCTTT. Combining the CDR3 with reference TRBV19 and TRBJ1-1 gives the whole variable domain DGGITQSPKYLFRKEGQNVTLSCEQNLNHDAMYWYRQDPGQGLRLIYYSQIVNDFQKGDIAEGYSVSREKKESFPLTVTSAQKNPTAFYLCASTPGNTEAFFGQGTRLTVV.

The chain combines TRBV12-1 with TRBJ1-5; the table names TRBD1, a call not compared with the DNA. TRBV12-1 is a pseudogene. CDR3 length: 21 residues. The CDR3 region is CASSPETRDSLIPSPNQPQHF. The CDR3 DNA is TGTGCCAGCAGCCCTGAAACCCGGGACAGCCTCATCCCTTCTCCTAATCAGCCCCAGCATTTT.

The chain is built from TRBV27 and TRBJ2-7; 7 positions match TRBD2. CDR3 length: 13 residues. Trimming removed 2 bases from V and 3 bases from J; junction bases left unmatched: 1. Looked up from germline, CDR1 is MNHEY and CDR2 is SMNVEV (reference sequence). The CDR3 DNA is TGTGCCAGCAGTTTACCGGGAGGCTACGAGCAGTACTTC. This sequence encodes CASSLPGGYEQYF.